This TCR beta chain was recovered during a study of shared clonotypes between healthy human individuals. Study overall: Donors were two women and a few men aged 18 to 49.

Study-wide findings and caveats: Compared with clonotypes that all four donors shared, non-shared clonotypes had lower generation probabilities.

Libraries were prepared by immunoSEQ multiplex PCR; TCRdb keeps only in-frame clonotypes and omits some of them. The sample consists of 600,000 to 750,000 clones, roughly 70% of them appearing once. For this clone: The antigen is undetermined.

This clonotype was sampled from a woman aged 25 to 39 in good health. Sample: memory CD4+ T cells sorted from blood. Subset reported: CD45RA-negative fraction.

The CDR3 loop is CASSGGTPNYGYTF. In DNA form, the CDR3 reads TGTGCCAGCAGTGGGGGGACCCCTAACTATGGCTACACCTTC. The gene calls are TRBV28 and TRBJ1-2, with D possibly being TRBD1 (5 bases). Germline V lookup: CDR1 MDHEN, CDR2 SYDVKM. This CDR3 is built from 14 residues. V was trimmed by 5 bases and J by 0 bases, leaving 10 bases between them.